The 30 T cell receptor beta chains below were found in one sample sequenced in a study of blood T cell repertoires in COVID-19. Method: immunoSEQ multiplex PCR; TCRdb's copy keeps in-frame clones and lacks some. The repertoire holds about 170,000 clones, with 87% as singletons. Sequencing was carried out using peripheral blood. These receptors came from a young man with active or convalescent COVID-19.

This chain uses TRBV19 with TRBJ2-2; 11 positions match TRBD1. Germline lookup yields CDR1 LNHDA and CDR2 SQIVND (reference sequence). This CDR3 spans 16 amino acids. J gave up 7 bases and V 7 bases, and 11 bases lay outside the gene matches. The CDR3 DNA follows: TGTGCCAGTACCATGGACAGGGGGCGCGGTATCGGGGAGCTGTTTTTT. It yields the protein CASTMDRGRGIGELFF.

The chain's CDR3 is CASSRAGTEKLFF. CDR3 in DNA: TGTGCCAGCAGCAGAGCCGGGACAGAAAAACTGTTTTTT. The rearrangement uses TRBV28 and TRBJ1-4; a weak D match, TRBD1 (6 bases). This CDR3 region has 13 residues. Deletions cut 6 bases from V and 8 bases from J, with 13 bases between. Germline CDR1 MDHEN, CDR2 SYDVKM. Variable domain in full (rest from reference TRBV28 and TRBJ1-4): DVKVTQSSRYLVKRTGEKVFLECVQDMDHENMFWYRQDPGLGLRLIYFSYDVKMKEKGDIPEGYSVSREKKERFSLILESASTNQTSMYLCASSRAGTEKLFFGSGTQLSVL.

A single count supports this clone. The genes are TRBV2 and TRBJ1-2, with 7 positions matching TRBD1. The trim removed 7 bases at V and 3 bases at J, leaving 5 bases unmatched. Germline V gives CDR1 SNHLY, CDR2 FYNNEI. This CDR3 is built from 13 residues. The CDR3 coding sequence is TGTGCCAGCACTAGGACAGGAGACTATGGCTACACCTTC. Its protein is CASTRTGDYGYTF.

The chain uses TRBV4-2 and TRBJ1-6; D may be TRBD1 (5 bases). Germline-derived CDR1 and CDR2 are LGHNA and YNFKEQ. The CDR3 spans 15 residues. V lost 4 bases and J lost 7, with 14 bases in between. This chain's CDR3 is CASSRERDANSPLHF. CDR3 DNA: TGTGCCAGCAGCCGGGAGCGGGACGCCAATTCACCCCTCCACTTT.

The rearrangement links TRBV19 to TRBJ1-2; 10 nucleotides line up with TRBD1. The CDR3 has 14 amino acids. Germline CDR1 LNHDA, CDR2 SQIVND (reference sequence). V was clipped by 4 bases and J by 7 bases; unmatched bases: 6. The CDR3 is CASSRDRGVGGYTF. CDR3 DNA: TGTGCCAGTAGTAGGGACAGGGGTGTCGGTGGCTACACCTTC. Complete variable domain (other parts from reference TRBV19 and TRBJ1-2): DGGITQSPKYLFRKEGQNVTLSCEQNLNHDAMYWYRQDPGQGLRLIYYSQIVNDFQKGDIAEGYSVSREKKESFPLTVTSAQKNPTAFYLCASSRDRGVGGYTFGSGTRLTVV.

The chain employs TRBV6-5 and TRBJ1-5; possible D gene TRBD1, 6 bases. V gave up 5 bases and J gave up 1 base, with 12 bases separating them. The CDR3 totals 15 residues. Germline lookup yields CDR1 MNHEY and CDR2 SVGAGI. In DNA, the CDR3 is TGTGCCAGCAGTACGATCACAGGGAGCAATCAGCCCCAGCATTTT. This encodes CASSTITGSNQPQHF.

V is TRBV5-1 and J is TRBJ2-7; 8 nucleotides align to TRBD2. The CDR3 loop spans 14 amino acids. The germline gives CDR1 SGHRS, CDR2 YFSETQ. The V segment lost 1 base and the J segment 4 bases; nucleotides outside the gene matches: 4. CDR3 sequence: CASSLRAGVYEQYF. The CDR3, as DNA: TGCGCCAGCAGCTTGCGAGCGGGAGTATACGAGCAGTACTTC.

The chain links TRBV5-1 to TRBJ2-1; no clear D. CDR1 SGHRS and CDR2 YFSETQ come from the germline V gene. This CDR3 region has 13 residues. The ends were cut back, 2 bases at V and 4 bases at J, with 7 bases in the middle. In DNA, the CDR3 is TGCGCCAGCAGCTTCGCTCGGTACAATGAGCAGTTCTTC. Translated, it gives CASSFARYNEQFF.

This clone came up once. The rearrangement uses TRBV3-1 (or the pseudogene TRBV3-2) and TRBJ2-2; a possible D gene is TRBD2 (6 bases). Looked up from germline, CDR1 is LGHDT and CDR2 is YNNKEL (reference sequence). The V end was cut by 1 base, the J end by 6 bases, with 24 bases between. The CDR3 runs to 19 residues. This CDR3 is CASSQGDPGVGFSPGELFF. The CDR3 nucleotides are TGTGCCAGCAGCCAAGGGGACCCGGGGGTCGGCTTTTCTCCCGGGGAGCTGTTTTTT.

The rearrangement joins TRBV7-9 to TRBJ2-2, with D uncertain. Between the trimmed V and J ends, which lost 2 bases and 6 bases, there was a span of 13 bases. This CDR3 region has 15 residues. Germline lookup yields CDR1 SEHNR and CDR2 FQNEAQ (reference sequence). DNA of the CDR3: TGTGCCAGCAGCTTAAGCGTGAGAGGCCCCGGGGAGCTGTTTTTT. Translated: CASSLSVRGPGELFF.

The rearrangement joins TRBV5-4 to TRBJ2-1; 11 bases line up with TRBD2. Looked up from germline, CDR1 is SGHNT and CDR2 is YYREEE (reference sequence). This CDR3 comprises 15 residues. Trimming cost V 2 bases and J 3 bases; bases outside gene matches: 1. CDR3: CASSFGTSGYNEQFF. The CDR3 DNA sequence: TGTGCCAGCAGCTTCGGGACTAGCGGCTACAATGAGCAGTTCTTC.

The V gene is TRBV20-1, the J gene TRBJ1-2; possibly TRBD1 for D (5 bases). CDR1 is DFQATT and CDR2 is SNEGSKA in the germline V gene (reference sequence). The length of the CDR3 is 11 residues. With 2 bases removed from V and 4 bases from J, the gap between germline ends came to 5 bases. The CDR3 nucleotides read TGCAGTGCTAGACAGGGCTATGGCTACACCTTC. Translation gives CSARQGYGYTF.

This sequence joins TRBV30 and TRBJ1-1; D remains unclear. V lost 3 bases and J 8 bases, leaving 13 bases between the germline ends. Germline V lookup: CDR1 GTSNPN, CDR2 SVGIG (reference sequence). The CDR3 totals 12 residues. CDR3 DNA: TGTGCCTGGAGAGGTCCGGGGTTAGAAGCTTTCTTT. It is translated as CAWRGPGLEAFF.

The V call is TRBV29-1, the J call TRBJ1-1, with D unclear. The V and J ends lost 2 bases and 1 base respectively, with 8 bases between them. Germline V gives CDR1 SQVTM, CDR2 ANQGSEA. This CDR3 contains 13 residues. The DNA for the CDR3 is TGCAGCGTTGAACCAACACGGAACACTGAAGCTTTCTTT. Its protein product is CSVEPTRNTEAFF.

The CDR3 bases are TGTGCCAGTAGTGTTTCGACAGGCCCCGTTGGACTGTTTTTT. Its protein product is CASSVSTGPVGLFF. This sequence joins TRBV19 and TRBJ1-4; D is possibly TRBD1 (6 bases). Deletions cut 5 bases from V and 13 bases from J, with 20 bases between. The CDR3 runs to 14 residues. The germline gives CDR1 LNHDA, CDR2 SQIVND (reference sequence).

The chain combines TRBV5-8 with TRBJ1-2; D remains unclear. Germline V CDR1 and CDR2: SGHTS, YDEGEE. Trimming cost V 0 bases and J 0 bases, with 6 bases left between them. The CDR3 contains 14 residues. The DNA for the CDR3 is TGTGCCAGCAGCTTGGACAGTTCTAACTATGGCTACACCTTC. The encoded protein is CASSLDSSNYGYTF.

This clone was detected only a few times. This chain connects TRBV11-3 to TRBJ2-3, with TRBD1 identical over 11 bases. With V trimmed by 5 bases and J by 3 bases, 4 bases remained unmatched. Germline V gene lookup returns CDR1 SGHNT and CDR2 YENEEA. This CDR3 comprises 15 residues. CDR3 coding DNA: TGTGCCAGCAGCGCCTGGGACAGGGGGACAGATACGCAGTATTTT. Translation gives CASSAWDRGTDTQYF.

This chain's CDR3 is CASSLTGGSGELFF. CDR3 sequence (DNA): TGTGCCAGCAGTTTAACCGGCGGGTCCGGGGAGCTGTTTTTT. J is TRBJ2-2 and V is TRBV28, with D possibly matching TRBD2 (5 bases). The CDR3 is 14 residues long. CDR1 and CDR2 from the germline V gene are MDHEN and SYDVKM. Trimming stripped 2 bases from V and 6 bases from J, with 10 bases between.

This chain uses TRBV3-1 (or the pseudogene TRBV3-2) with TRBJ2-5; D may be TRBD2 (6 bases). The CDR3 totals 16 residues. Trimming shortened V by 2 bases and J by 0 bases, and 13 bases separated the two germline ends. In germline, CDR1 is LGHDT, CDR2 YNNKEL (reference sequence). The DNA of the CDR3 is TGTGCCAGCAGCCAAACTCAACGGGGGAACCAAGAGACCCAGTACTTC. Translating gives CASSQTQRGNQETQYF.

This clone appeared a few times. The genes are TRBV6-5 and TRBJ1-4, with a possible D match to TRBD1 (5 bases). The CDR3 contains 15 residues. Per the germline V gene, CDR1 is MNHEY and CDR2 is SVGAGI. V lost 4 bases and J lost 0, with 9 bases in between. CDR3 DNA: TGTGCCAGCAGTTCGGGGGATGCAACTAATGAAAAACTGTTTTTT. Its translation is CASSSGDATNEKLFF.

This sequence joins TRBV6-5 and TRBJ2-3; 7 nucleotides line up with TRBD2. The trim removed 8 bases at V and 2 bases at J, leaving 10 bases unmatched. CDR3 length: 15 amino acids. CDR1 and CDR2 from the germline V gene are MNHEY and SVGAGI. The CDR3 protein is CASLSMGGYTDTQYF. The CDR3 DNA reads as TGTGCCAGCCTCTCTATGGGGGGGTACACAGATACGCAGTATTTT.

The V and J genes are TRBV28 and TRBJ2-7; TRBD2 aligns across 10 bases. With V trimmed by 7 bases and J by 6 bases, 15 bases remained unmatched. Germline CDR1 is MDHEN and CDR2 is SYDVKM. The CDR3 consists of 16 residues. The CDR3 loop reads CASTLRERGGLVEQYV. In DNA, the CDR3 is TGTGCCAGCACCCTACGGGAGCGGGGGGGCCTGGTCGAGCAGTACGTC.

V is TRBV7-3 and J is TRBJ2-3; tentatively, D is TRBD1 (6 bases). V was pared by 6 bases and J by 4 bases, with 20 bases between. Germline CDR1 and CDR2: SGHTA and FQGTGA. CDR3 length equals 16 residues. CDR3 region: CASSPQGNEGPDTQYF. CDR3 nucleotide sequence: TGTGCCAGCAGTCCGCAGGGGAATGAGGGGCCAGATACGCAGTATTTT. Full variable domain (remainder filled in from reference TRBV7-3 and TRBJ2-3): GAGVSQTPSNKVTEKGKYVELRCDPISGHTALYWYRQSLGQGPEFLIYFQGTGAADDSGLPNDRFFAVRPEGSVSTLKIQRTERGDSAVYLCASSPQGNEGPDTQYFGPGTRLTVL.

This sequence joins TRBV2 and TRBJ1-4, with 10 bases aligning to TRBD1. V shed 3 bases, J shed 8 bases, and the junction held 6 bases outside the gene matches. CDR1 is SNHLY, CDR2 FYNNEI, per germline. The CDR3 loop spans 15 amino acids. In nucleotides, the CDR3 is TGTGCCAGCAGTGACCCGGGACAGGGGCTAGAAAAACTGTTTTTT. It yields the protein CASSDPGQGLEKLFF.

This sequence joins TRBV5-1 and TRBJ2-3; the match to TRBD2 covers 7 bases. This CDR3 has 15 residues. Trimming took 5 bases from V and 2 from J; bases not matched to a gene: 8. Per germline, CDR1 SGHRS and CDR2 YFSETQ. In DNA, the CDR3 is TGCGCCAGCAGTATAACGAGCGGGGTCACAGATACGCAGTATTTT. It specifies CASSITSGVTDTQYF.

DNA for the CDR3: TGTGCCAGCAGCTTAGGAGGAGGGCTAGTCCCCTACAATGAGCAGTTCTTC. This translates into CASSLGGGLVPYNEQFF. The J gene is TRBJ2-1, the V gene TRBV7-6; D possibly corresponds to TRBD2 (6 bases). The CDR3 extends over 17 amino acids. CDR1 and CDR2 (germline): SGHVS, FNYEAQ. The V end lost 1 base, the J end lost 2 bases, and 15 bases lay between the germline ends.

The chain has TRBV4-2 and TRBJ1-6; D possibly corresponds to TRBD1 (5 bases). The ends were cut back, 3 bases at V and 10 bases at J, with 13 bases in the middle. This CDR3 region has 14 residues. Germline V lookup: CDR1 LGHNA, CDR2 YNFKEQ. Here the CDR3 reads CASSHGASGSPLHF. CDR3 nucleotide sequence: TGTGCCAGCAGCCACGGGGCTAGCGGATCACCCCTCCACTTT.

This clone has a single count. This chain uses TRBV7-6 with TRBJ2-1; a weak D match, TRBD2 (7 bases). Germline V gives CDR1 SGHVS, CDR2 FNYEAQ. The CDR3 has 15 amino acids. V was cut by 2 bases and J by 6 bases, with 14 bases left in between. The CDR3 bases are TGTGCCAGCAGCTTAATTTGGGGAGGGGGCAATGAGCAGTTCTTC. Its translation: CASSLIWGGGNEQFF.

This chain uses TRBV5-1 with TRBJ1-6; the match to TRBD1 covers 11 bases. The germline gives CDR1 SGHRS, CDR2 YFSETQ. The V segment lost 4 bases and the J segment 3 bases; nucleotides outside the gene matches: 6. This CDR3 has 17 amino acids. CDR3 region: CASSTGQGANYNSPLHF. In DNA, the CDR3 is TGCGCCAGCAGCACTGGACAGGGGGCCAACTATAATTCACCCCTCCACTTT.

This clone has only a few counts. V usage is TRBV29-1 and J usage is TRBJ2-3, with D tentatively TRBD1 (6 bases). Germline V CDR1 and CDR2: SQVTM, ANQGSEA. This CDR3 contains 11 residues. V shed 2 bases and J shed 6 bases, with 6 bases lying between them. DNA for the CDR3: TGCAGCGTTGAACAGGGGGATACGCAGTATTTT. Its translation is CSVEQGDTQYF.